A single sample is the source of the 13 T cell receptor beta chains below, sequenced in a study of shared clonotypes between healthy human individuals (dated by TCRdb to 2019 to 2021). Libraries came from the immunoSEQ multiplex PCR assay. The clones in this table, taken by TCRdb from immuneACCESS, are in-frame only. Not every clone is retained; where verified, under half of the shortfall comes from an unresolved V gene, and the cause of the rest is unknown. This sample has some 2,000,000 clones in its table, and over 85% of those were observed once. The ten largest clones take up 0.13% of the sample. Sequencing used naive CD4+ T cells sorted from blood. Sample cell subset or site, as interpreted from the label and publication: CD45RA+ positively selected. Receptors were obtained from a man aged 18 to 29 in good health.

V is TRBV15 and J is TRBJ2-3; 8 nucleotides align to TRBD2. With V trimmed by 4 bases and J by 5 bases, 8 bases remained unmatched. This CDR3 region has 15 residues. CDR1 and CDR2 from the germline V gene are LNHNV and YYDKDF (reference sequence). The DNA of the CDR3 is TGTGCCACCAGCACTATTGCGGGGGGATTAGATACGCAGTATTTT. Protein product: CATSTIAGGLDTQYF.

Written as DNA, the CDR3 is TGCGCCAGCAGTGATCGAGGCGTGGATTTAGGTGGCACTGAAGCTTTCTTT. Translation gives CASSDRGVDLGGTEAFF. The V call is TRBV4-3, the J call TRBJ1-1; D not certain. The CDR3 length is 17 residues. V was cut by 6 bases and J by 4 bases, with 24 bases left in between. Germline CDR1 and CDR2: LGHNA and YSLEER.

This clone has at least ten counts. Other nucleotide sequences from this sample produce the same CDR3. V gene TRBV5-1 combines with J gene TRBJ1-2; D call uncertain. The CDR3 loop spans 14 amino acids. Germline V gene data show CDR1 as SGHRS and CDR2 as YFSETQ. V was pared by 0 bases and J by 9 bases, with 15 bases between. The DNA for the CDR3 is TGCGCCAGCAGCTTGGGTACGGAGACTATGAGCTACACCTTC. Translation: CASSLGTETMSYTF.

This clone was detected once. J is TRBJ1-5 and V is TRBV28, with unresolved D. From germline, CDR1 is MDHEN and CDR2 SYDVKM. The CDR3 is 14 residues long. V lost 6 bases, J lost 0 bases, and 9 bases lay in between. For the CDR3, the DNA is TGTGCCAGCAGAGCGACGGGTAGCAATCAGCCCCAGCATTTT. Amino acids: CASRATGSNQPQHF.

V is TRBV5-1 and J is TRBJ2-5, with 7 positions matching TRBD1. Germline V gene lookup returns CDR1 SGHRS and CDR2 YFSETQ. Losses at the gene ends were 4 bases for V and 5 bases for J; bases not matched to a gene: 8. The CDR3 covers 14 residues. The CDR3 coding sequence is TGCGCCAGCAGCAACAAGGGGGCCGGGGAGACCCAGTACTTC. It codes for CASSNKGAGETQYF.

A single count supports this clone. V is TRBV5-1 and J is TRBJ2-5; TRBD1 is a possible D gene (5 bases). The CDR3 is 15 amino acids. Trimming shortened V by 2 bases and J by 3 bases, and 14 bases separated the two germline ends. Germline lookup yields CDR1 SGHRS and CDR2 YFSETQ. CDR3 in DNA: TGCGCCAGCAGCTTTACCTTAGGGGCCAAAGAGACCCAGTACTTC. Translation gives CASSFTLGAKETQYF.

The chain links TRBV30 to TRBJ2-1; a possible D gene is TRBD2 (6 bases). V was shortened by 0 bases and J by 9 bases, with 15 bases between the two germline ends. Germline CDR1 reads GTSNPN; CDR2 reads SVGIG (reference sequence). This CDR3 region has 14 residues. The CDR3 region has the DNA TGTGCCTGGAGTGTACTGGGTGGGGGGACTGAGCAGTTCTTC. It specifies CAWSVLGGGTEQFF.

This chain connects TRBV7-2 to TRBJ1-2, with D possibly TRBD1 on 5 matching bases. CDR3 length: 15 amino acids. CDR1 and CDR2 (germline): SGHTA, FQGNSA. Trimming shortened V by 5 bases and J by 4 bases, and 17 bases separated the two germline ends. CDR3 DNA: TGTGCCAGCAGCCCCAGGGACGGCGGTGGCTATGGCTACACCTTC. It is translated as CASSPRDGGGYGYTF. Filled out from reference TRBV7-2 and TRBJ1-2, the complete variable domain reads GAGVSQSPSNKVTEKGKDVELRCDPISGHTALYWYRQSLGQGLEFLIYFQGNSAPDKSGLPSDRFSAERTGGSVSTLTIQRTQQEDSAVYLCASSPRDGGGYGYTFGSGTRLTVV.

The J gene is TRBJ1-4, the V gene TRBV7-2, with 8 bases aligning to TRBD1. Germline CDR1 is SGHTA and CDR2 is FQGNSA. V lost 4 bases, J lost 6 bases, and 7 bases stayed unmatched. The CDR3 runs 15 residues. The CDR3 region is CASSSYRGEHEKLFF. The DNA of the CDR3 is TGTGCCAGCAGCTCCTACAGGGGGGAACATGAAAAACTGTTTTTT. Combining the CDR3 with reference TRBV7-2 and TRBJ1-4 gives the whole variable domain GAGVSQSPSNKVTEKGKDVELRCDPISGHTALYWYRQSLGQGLEFLIYFQGNSAPDKSGLPSDRFSAERTGGSVSTLTIQRTQQEDSAVYLCASSSYRGEHEKLFFGSGTQLSVL.

The rearrangement links TRBV7-9 to TRBJ1-5, with unresolved D. Trimming pared 6 bases from V and 5 bases from J, leaving 14 bases between. The length of the CDR3 is 14 residues. The germline V gene has CDR1 SEHNR and CDR2 FQNEAQ (reference sequence). The CDR3 reads CASSSFGGDQPQHF. The CDR3 DNA is TGTGCCAGCAGTTCGTTCGGCGGGGATCAGCCCCAGCATTTT.

The rearrangement uses TRBV5-4 and TRBJ2-5, with D maybe TRBD2 (6 bases). Germline V gene lookup returns CDR1 SGHNT and CDR2 YYREEE (reference sequence). The CDR3 is 14 amino acids. Trimming cost V 4 bases and J 4 bases, with 14 bases left between them. The CDR3 DNA sequence: TGTGCCAGCAGCCTCGACAACGGGGGAGAGACCCAGTACTTC. Translating gives CASSLDNGGETQYF.

This sequence joins TRBV7-8 and TRBJ1-2; D possibly corresponds to TRBD1 (5 bases). V shed 1 base and J shed 5 bases, with 14 bases lying between them. The CDR3 runs 15 residues. Germline CDR1 and CDR2: SGHVS and FQNEAQ. CDR3 loop: CASSLGGRNRYGYTF. In DNA form, the CDR3 reads TGTGCCAGCAGCTTAGGGGGCAGGAATCGGTATGGCTACACCTTC. Filled out from reference TRBV7-8 and TRBJ1-2, the complete variable domain reads GAGVSQSPRYKVAKRGQDVALRCDPISGHVSLFWYQQALGQGPEFLTYFQNEAQLDKSGLPSDRFFAERPEGSVSTLKIQRTQQEDSAVYLCASSLGGRNRYGYTFGSGTRLTVV.

CDR3 in DNA: TGTGCCAGCAGCATCGGACAGGGGACATACAATGAGCAGTTCTTC. This sequence encodes CASSIGQGTYNEQFF. The chain has TRBV7-9 and TRBJ2-1; 9 bases line up with TRBD1. V trimming: 5 bases; J trimming: 4 bases; junction bases outside the gene matches: 6. Germline lookup yields CDR1 SEHNR and CDR2 FQNEAQ (reference sequence). This CDR3 contains 15 residues.